This section outlines one T cell receptor beta chain sequence together with its context. Its antigen remains unknown. This record comes from a study of cytomegalovirus exposure and HLA in healthy donors. Germline V gene data show CDR1 as MGHRA and CDR2 as YSYEKL. V lost 0 bases to trimming and J lost 5 bases; unmatched junction nucleotides: 9. The CDR3 has 18 residues. 60 Vbeta and 13 Jbeta primers were used in PCR. Produced via immunoSEQ multiplex PCR; TCRdb's table is partial and in-frame only. This table has around 99,000 clones, 60% to 80% appearing once. Points from the study as a whole: Upon later analysis, TCR association rates were observed to vary by HLA locus, being highest for DRB1 and lowest for HLA-C. A later analysis linked around 15,000 TCR beta sequences to HLA alleles at 0.05 false discovery rate. There were reportedly fewer N-insertions in an Asian-associated ancestry cluster than the roughly 680-donor mean, in a later analysis.

Each donor was nominally healthy when sampled (though unrecorded immune exposures were likely). The rearrangement links TRBV4-1 to TRBJ2-2, with 10 bases identical to TRBD2. This clonotype was sampled from a man between 35 and 55 years old in good health and CMV-seronegative. Sequences were obtained from PBMCs. CDR3 DNA sequence: TGCGCCAGCAGCCAAGATCGGGGTCTAGCGGGAGATACCGGGGAGCTGTTTTTT. Translated: CASSQDRGLAGDTGELFF.